Each of the 18 T cell receptor beta chains below was sequenced from the same sample in a study of regulatory T cells in long-lasting Graves disease listed by TCRdb under 2021. The time point tag for this specimen amounts to: newly diagnosed GD, antithyroid drugs for less than 3 months. RNA was extracted from PBMCs in TRIzol for both TCR sequencing and RNA sequencing. Library generation was performed with multiplex PCR. Sequencing was performed on an Illumina HiSeq 4000. To build TCR beta libraries, CDR3 regions were amplified by Arm-PCR using iRepertoire HTBI primers. TCRdb reprocessing: public reads trimmed at Q25 with fastp, clones called with MiXCR, in-frame beta chains kept. Rows with one shared CDR3 protein collapse into an entry with the most common genes and DNA. This sample has 360,000 or so distinct CDR3 sequences in its table, and around 15% of those were observed once. The ten largest clonotypes hold 25% to 30% of the sample.

These data were likewise used in another study, on T cells in Graves' hyperthyroidism and ophthalmopathy.

The specimen comprised peripheral blood mononuclear cells (PBMCs), sampled at new diagnosis, from a patient treated with antithyroid drugs. Receptor source: a man aged 35 to 55 with Graves disease. Donor details come from another sample of the same person, matched by shared clones.

Many counts were recorded for this clonotype. The chain has TRBV6-1 and TRBJ1-6; D unclear. V lost 7 bases and J 0 bases, leaving 10 bases between the germline ends. The CDR3 runs to 15 residues. Germline lookup yields CDR1 MNHNS and CDR2 SASEGT. CDR3 coding DNA: TGTGCCAGCACCATCACGTTCTCCTATAATTCACCCCTCCACTTT. Protein: CASTITFSYNSPLHF.

This clonotype occurred a few times. The chain joins TRBV15 to TRBJ1-1, with 7 nucleotides matching TRBD1. Germline assignment: CDR1 LNHNV and CDR2 YYDKDF (reference sequence). The CDR3 is 17 residues long. The J segment lost 0 bases and the V segment lost 0 bases, leaving 7 bases of the junction unmatched. CDR3 residues: CATSRDSRGPMNTEAFF. The CDR3 bases are TGTGCCACCAGCAGAGATTCGAGGGGGCCTATGAACACTGAAGCTTTCTTT.

The table lists this clonotype with many counts. The rearrangement joins TRBV4-1 to TRBJ2-3, with TRBD2 identical over 8 bases. CDR1 is MGHRA, CDR2 YSYEKL, per germline. The CDR3 extends over 17 amino acids. The V segment lost 1 base and the J segment 2 bases; nucleotides outside the gene matches: 8. The CDR3 bases are TGCGCCAGCAGCCAAGGGGAGAGCGGGGGCGCCACAGATACGCAGTATTTT. Translation: CASSQGESGGATDTQYF.

In regard to this clonotype: A junction end diverges from the germline sequence, so it may reflect a read error. The rearrangement uses TRBV12-5 and TRBJ1-2; D not resolved. The CDR3 consists of 16 residues. Germline V CDR1 and CDR2: LGHNT, FRNRAP. The CDR3 coding sequence is TGTGCTAGTGGTTTGAGGACGCCAGAAGCTAACTATGGCCACACCTTC. It specifies CASGLRTPEANYGHTF. The complete variable domain, with remaining parts taken from reference TRBV12-5 and TRBJ1-2, reads DARVTQTPRHKVTEMGQEVTMRCQPILGHNTVFWYRQTMMQGLELLAYFRNRAPLDDSGMPKDRFSAEMPDATLATLKIQPSEPRDSAVYFCASGLRTPEANYGHTFGSGTRLTVV.

The table lists this clonotype with many counts. The chain employs TRBV12-3 or TRBV12-4 and TRBJ2-2, with D tentatively TRBD1 (6 bases). The ends were cut back, 2 bases at V and 0 bases at J, with 16 bases in the middle. This CDR3 is 18 amino acids long. The chain's CDR3 is CASSLIGQWTANTGELFF. CDR3 in DNA: TGTGCCAGCAGTTTAATAGGCCAGTGGACAGCGAACACCGGGGAGCTGTTTTTT.

This clonotype came up many times. This sequence joins TRBV11-2 and TRBJ2-5; D ambiguous. The germline V gene encodes CDR1 SGHAT and CDR2 FQNNGV. Trimming took 1 base from V and 5 from J, leaving 5 bases between them. This CDR3 region has 12 residues. The CDR3 DNA reads as TGTGCCAGCAGCTTAGCTTTGGAGACCCAGTACTTC. The encoded protein is CASSLALETQYF.

This clonotype was recorded many times. The chain links TRBV18 to TRBJ1-1; perhaps TRBD1 as D (6 bases). Trimming left V 3 bases short and J 4 bases short, with 12 bases between. The germline V gene has CDR1 KGHSH and CDR2 LQKENI. The CDR3 spans 14 residues. CDR3 sequence: CASSPQGKGTEAFF. For the CDR3, the DNA is TGTGCCAGCTCACCCCAGGGGAAGGGCACTGAAGCTTTCTTT.

This clonotype was counted ten times or more. The chain joins TRBV2 to TRBJ1-1; 7 nucleotides align to TRBD1. The CDR3 is 14 amino acids. The germline CDR1 and CDR2 sequences are SNHLY and FYNNEI. The ends lost 7 bases at V and 3 bases at J; junction bases unmatched: 8. DNA for the CDR3: TGTGCCAGCAAACACAGGGGAGGGTACACTGAAGCTTTCTTT. Its translation is CASKHRGGYTEAFF.

This clonotype was detected many times. The V gene is TRBV7-2, the J gene TRBJ1-5; D perhaps matches TRBD1 (5 bases). The V gene lost 5 bases and the J gene lost 2 bases, with 13 bases spanning the gap. Germline CDR1 is SGHTA and CDR2 is FQGNSA. The CDR3 has 15 residues. The CDR3 loop reads CASSTRQGGNQPQHF. CDR3 sequence (DNA): TGTGCCAGCAGCACAAGACAAGGGGGCAATCAGCCCCAGCATTTT.

This clonotype was counted a few times. This chain joins TRBV27 and TRBJ2-2; TRBD2 aligns across 14 bases. The CDR3 is 18 residues long. The junction had 10 bases not matched to a gene; V was cut back by 6 bases and J by 4 bases. Germline lookup yields CDR1 MNHEY and CDR2 SMNVEV (reference sequence). CDR3 DNA sequence: TGTGCCAGCAGCACCGGGACTAGCGGGGGTTTTCGCACCGGGGAGCTGTTTTTT. Amino acids: CASSTGTSGGFRTGELFF.

This clonotype has at least ten counts. This chain joins TRBV28 and TRBJ2-7, with TRBD1 matching over 11 bases. The V and J ends lost 1 base and 5 bases, in that order; junction bases with no gene match: 7. The CDR3 has 16 residues. Germline CDR1 and CDR2: MDHEN and SYDVKM. The CDR3 region is CASSLLPGQGVDEQYF. The CDR3 bases are TGTGCCAGCAGTTTATTACCGGGACAGGGGGTGGACGAGCAGTACTTC.

This chain connects TRBV6-9 to TRBJ2-2; D may be TRBD2 (6 bases). Trimming shortened V by 3 bases and J by 3 bases, and 8 bases separated the two germline ends. Germline V gene lookup returns CDR1 MNHGY and CDR2 SVAAGI. The CDR3 contains 14 residues. CDR3 sequence: CASSYGGHTGELFF. CDR3 nucleotides: TGTGCCAGCAGTTACGGGGGTCACACCGGGGAGCTGTTTTTT.

This clonotype has a count of ten or more. V gene TRBV28 combines with J gene TRBJ1-1; 7 nucleotides agree with TRBD1. Trimming at V came to 6 bases and at J to 3 bases, leaving 1 base not matched to a gene. CDR3 length equals 12 residues. In germline, CDR1 is MDHEN, CDR2 SYDVKM. CDR3 amino acids: CASRDRYTEAFF. The CDR3 DNA is TGTGCCAGCAGGGACAGGTACACTGAAGCTTTCTTT.

Only a few counts were recorded for this clonotype. The chain joins TRBV5-5 to TRBJ2-5, with 8 bases lining up with TRBD2. The V gene end was trimmed by 0 bases and the J gene end by 3 bases; junction bases not matched to a gene: 7. The CDR3 has 16 amino acids. Germline values: CDR1 SGHKS, CDR2 YYEKEE (reference sequence). The CDR3 reads CASSLEGPAGEETQYF. CDR3 DNA: TGTGCCAGCAGCTTGGAGGGGCCAGCGGGGGAAGAGACCCAGTACTTC.

This clonotype was counted only a few times. The chain has TRBV20-1 and TRBJ2-7, with TRBD1 matching over 7 bases. Germline loops: CDR1 DFQATT, CDR2 SNEGSKA (reference sequence). The V gene end was trimmed by 5 bases and the J gene end by 0 bases; junction bases not matched to a gene: 7. This CDR3 has 14 residues. The CDR3 sequence is CSAWDSPSSYEQYF. CDR3 bases: TGCAGTGCTTGGGACAGCCCGAGCTCCTACGAGCAGTACTTC.

The chain combines TRBV12-3 or TRBV12-4 with TRBJ2-3; TRBD1 might be the D (5 bases). The CDR3 extends over 13 amino acids. Trimming took 8 bases from V and 6 from J, leaving 15 bases between them. In nucleotides, the CDR3 is TGTGCCAGCGGAATTCTCTCAGGGGATACGCAGTATTTT. This gives the protein CASGILSGDTQYF.

This clonotype was recorded at least ten times. This chain connects TRBV7-2 to TRBJ1-2; TRBD1 agrees at 10 bases. The CDR3 runs to 18 residues. Trimming removed 5 bases from V and 0 bases from J; junction bases left unmatched: 12. Per the germline V gene, CDR1 is SGHTA and CDR2 is FQGNSA. Written as DNA, the CDR3 is TGTGCCAGCAGCCCGGGTGGGACAGGGGTTTCTTCTAACTATGGCTACACCTTC. Its translation: CASSPGGTGVSSNYGYTF.

This clonotype turned up a few times. V and J are TRBV6-1 and TRBJ2-3; TRBD1 is a possible D gene (5 bases). The CDR3 length is 17 residues. V was trimmed by 2 bases and J by 2 bases, leaving 17 bases between them. Germline V lookup: CDR1 MNHNS, CDR2 SASEGT. The CDR3 bases are TGTGCCAGCAGTGAAATCCGACAGACCCTCGCCACAGATACGCAGTATTTT. As protein: CASSEIRQTLATDTQYF.